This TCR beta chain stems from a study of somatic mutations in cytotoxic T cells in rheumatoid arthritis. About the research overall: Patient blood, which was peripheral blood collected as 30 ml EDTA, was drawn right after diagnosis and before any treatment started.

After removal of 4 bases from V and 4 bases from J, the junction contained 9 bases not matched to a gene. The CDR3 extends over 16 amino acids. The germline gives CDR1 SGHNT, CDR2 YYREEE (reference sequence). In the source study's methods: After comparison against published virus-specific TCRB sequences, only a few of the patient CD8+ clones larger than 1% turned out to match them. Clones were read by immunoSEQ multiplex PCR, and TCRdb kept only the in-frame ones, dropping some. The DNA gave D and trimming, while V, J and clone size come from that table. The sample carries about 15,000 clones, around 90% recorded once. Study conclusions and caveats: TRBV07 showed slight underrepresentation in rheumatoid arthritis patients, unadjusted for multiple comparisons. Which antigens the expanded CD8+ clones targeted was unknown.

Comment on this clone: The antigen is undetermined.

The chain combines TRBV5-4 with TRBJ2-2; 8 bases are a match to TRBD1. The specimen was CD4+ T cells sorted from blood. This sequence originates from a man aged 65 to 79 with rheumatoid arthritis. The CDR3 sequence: CASSPLGDRSTGELFF. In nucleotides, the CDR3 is TGTGCCAGCAGCCCTCTGGGGGACAGGAGCACCGGGGAGCTGTTTTTT.